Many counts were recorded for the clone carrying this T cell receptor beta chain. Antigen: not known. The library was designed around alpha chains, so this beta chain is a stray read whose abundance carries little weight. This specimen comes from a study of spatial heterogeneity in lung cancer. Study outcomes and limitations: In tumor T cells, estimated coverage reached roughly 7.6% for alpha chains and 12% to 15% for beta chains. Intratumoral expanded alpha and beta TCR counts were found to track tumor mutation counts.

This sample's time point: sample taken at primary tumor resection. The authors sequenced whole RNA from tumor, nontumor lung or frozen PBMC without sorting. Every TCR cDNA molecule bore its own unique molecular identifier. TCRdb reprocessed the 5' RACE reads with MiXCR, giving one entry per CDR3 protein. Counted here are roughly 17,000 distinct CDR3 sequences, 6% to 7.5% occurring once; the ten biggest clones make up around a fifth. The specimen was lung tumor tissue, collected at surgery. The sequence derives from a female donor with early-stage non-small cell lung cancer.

For the CDR3, the DNA is TGCGCCAGCAGCTTTCCCCAGGGGAATGGCTACACCTTC. It specifies CASSFPQGNGYTF. This rearrangement joins TRBV5-1 to TRBJ1-2, with D tentatively TRBD1 (6 bases). V dropped 2 bases and J dropped 6 bases, with 11 bases sitting between them. The CDR3 contains 13 residues. Germline V lookup: CDR1 SGHRS, CDR2 YFSETQ.